What follows are 29 T cell receptor beta chains derived from one specimen sequenced in a study of response to subunit inactivated influenza vaccine. TCRdb re-derived calls from the RT-PCR reads in MiXCR, one entry per CDR3 protein. The data hold around 850,000 distinct CDR3 sequences, with about 18% observed a single time. This material consisted of PBMCs from blood, taken 5 to 6 days after vaccination. These receptors all stem from a man aged 50 to 59 who received an inactivated influenza vaccine.

In its sample, this clonotype was seen a few times. The genes are TRBV9 and TRBJ2-1, with TRBD1 matching over 7 bases. Per the germline V gene, CDR1 is SGDLS and CDR2 is YYNGEE. The V and J ends lost 4 bases and 5 bases, in that order; junction bases with no gene match: 9. CDR3 size: 15 residues. The CDR3 bases are TGTGCCAGCAGCCCACGACAGGGTATCAACAATGAGCAGTTCTTC. Amino acid sequence: CASSPRQGINNEQFF.

CDR3 nucleotides: TGTGCCACCAGTGAAGGGGGGGCGGGAGAAGATGAGCAGTTCTTC. Translated: CATSEGGAGEDEQFF. This chain joins TRBV24-1 and TRBJ2-1; a weak D match, TRBD2 (7 bases). V was trimmed by 4 bases and J by 8 bases, leaving 17 bases between them. The CDR3 is made up of 15 amino acids. Germline assignment: CDR1 KGHDR and CDR2 SFDVKD.

This rearrangement joins TRBV28 to TRBJ1-5; TRBD1 aligns across 9 bases. This CDR3 has 18 amino acids. From germline, CDR1 is MDHEN and CDR2 SYDVKM. V was pared by 6 bases and J by 6 bases, with 18 bases of the junction left unmatched. In DNA, the CDR3 is TGTGCCAGCAGCCAACCCATTAGGGGACAGGGAACGTTTCAGCCCCAGCATTTT. This translates into CASSQPIRGQGTFQPQHF.

V gene TRBV18 combines with J gene TRBJ2-7; 8 bases agree with TRBD1. CDR1 is KGHSH, CDR2 LQKENI, per germline. After removal of 2 bases from V and 5 bases from J, the junction contained 11 bases not matched to a gene. This CDR3 region has 16 residues. CDR3 in DNA: TGTGCCAGCTCACCATGGACAGGGCCCCTGGGCGACGAGCAGTACTTC. It yields the protein CASSPWTGPLGDEQYF.

This clonotype occurred a few times. The chain is built from TRBV29-1 and TRBJ2-5; the D gene could be TRBD1 or TRBD2 (6 bases each). V shed 5 bases and J shed 2 bases, with 15 bases lying between them. Germline loops: CDR1 SQVTM, CDR2 ANQGSEA. The length of the CDR3 is 14 residues. The CDR3 region has the DNA TGCAGCGTTAGGGGGGCCTACCAACAAGAGACCCAGTACTTC. It translates to CSVRGAYQQETQYF.

This clonotype was recorded a few times. The V gene is TRBV7-9, the J gene TRBJ1-1; 7 bases are shared with TRBD1. The CDR3 runs to 13 residues. Germline V gives CDR1 SEHNR, CDR2 FQNEAQ (reference sequence). Unmatched junction bases numbered 10, after V lost 9 bases and J lost 6 bases. CDR3 nucleotides: TGTGCCAGTCACAGGGGTACGGTTTCTGAAGCTTTCTTT. This codes for CASHRGTVSEAFF.

The rearrangement links TRBV20-1 to TRBJ2-5, with 10 positions matching TRBD2. This CDR3 has 15 residues. V lost 1 base, J lost 7 bases, and 9 bases stayed unmatched. Germline V gene sequence: CDR1 DFQATT, CDR2 SNEGSKA (reference sequence). The CDR3 reads CSARAAGGPAGTQYF. The CDR3 DNA reads as TGCAGTGCTAGAGCAGCGGGGGGGCCTGCAGGGACCCAGTACTTC.

DNA of the CDR3: TGTGCCAGCAGCGTAGTGGGTCGGGGCAGCATCCAAGAGACCCAGTACTTC. Its translation: CASSVVGRGSIQETQYF. The chain employs TRBV9 and TRBJ2-5, with D perhaps TRBD1 or TRBD2 (5 bases each). V lost 0 bases, J lost 1 base, and 16 bases lay in between. CDR3 length: 17 amino acids. Germline V gene sequence: CDR1 SGDLS, CDR2 YYNGEE.

This chain links TRBV15 with TRBJ1-1; 8 bases align to TRBD1. Trimming removed 2 bases from V and 4 bases from J; junction bases left unmatched: 6. The CDR3 has 15 residues. Germline lookup yields CDR1 LNHNV and CDR2 YYDKDF (reference sequence). The CDR3 reads CATSRLTGVFTEAFF. The CDR3 bases are TGTGCCACCAGCAGACTGACAGGGGTCTTCACTGAAGCTTTCTTT.

The V gene is TRBV6-5, the J gene TRBJ1-4; TRBD1 matches at 8 bases. Germline CDR1 is MNHEY and CDR2 is SVGAGI. Germline trimming cut 4 bases from V and 10 bases from J; bases unmatched to any gene: 5. This CDR3 region has 13 residues. The DNA of the CDR3 is TGTGCCAGCAGTTCAGCAGGGGGCTCAAAACTGTTTTTT. Its protein is CASSSAGGSKLFF.

The count of this clonotype is one. The chain recombines TRBV20-1 with TRBJ2-2; 8 bases agree with TRBD1. The germline CDR1 and CDR2 sequences are DFQATT and SNEGSKA (reference sequence). CDR3 length: 12 residues. V shed 6 bases, J shed 7 bases, and the junction held 4 bases outside the gene matches. The CDR3 here is CSAAQGGGELFF. The CDR3 DNA sequence: TGCAGTGCGGCACAGGGGGGCGGGGAGCTGTTTTTT.

This clonotype was recorded at least ten times. The chain is built from TRBV7-2 and TRBJ2-2, with 9 bases fitting TRBD2. Germline assignment: CDR1 SGHTA and CDR2 FQGNSA. The V gene end was trimmed by 3 bases and the J gene end by 6 bases; junction bases not matched to a gene: 5. The CDR3 spans 15 residues. CDR3 DNA sequence: TGTGCCAGCAGCTTCACGACTAGCGGTGCCGGGGAGCTGTTTTTT. Translation: CASSFTTSGAGELFF.

In its sample, this clonotype was seen many times. V and J are TRBV20-1 and TRBJ2-1; D is perhaps TRBD1 (6 bases). V lost 5 bases to trimming and J lost 4 bases, with 12 bases between them. Germline-derived CDR1 and CDR2 are DFQATT and SNEGSKA (reference sequence). The CDR3 has 13 residues. CDR3 residues: CSASTGYYNEQFF. CDR3 in DNA: TGCAGTGCTTCGACAGGTTATTACAATGAGCAGTTCTTC.

The V and J genes are TRBV20-1 and TRBJ1-3, with D perhaps matching TRBD1 (5 bases). Trimming removed 3 bases at V and 4 bases at J, with 10 bases between. The CDR3 covers 13 residues. Germline V gives CDR1 DFQATT, CDR2 SNEGSKA (reference sequence). DNA of the CDR3: TGCAGTGCTAGTGGGGGGTTCGGAAACACCATATATTTT. The encoded protein is CSASGGFGNTIYF.

This clonotype occurred a few times. The rearrangement joins TRBV28 to TRBJ1-1; maybe TRBD1 (6 bases). CDR1 is MDHEN and CDR2 is SYDVKM in the germline V gene. CDR3 length: 15 amino acids. Trimming removed 6 bases from V and 1 base from J, with 15 bases in between. CDR3 region: CASRLTMTGNTEAFF. DNA of the CDR3: TGTGCCAGCAGGTTGACGATGACAGGGAACACTGAAGCTTTCTTT.

This clonotype has more than one count but fewer than ten. This sequence joins TRBV12-3 or TRBV12-4 and TRBJ1-5; TRBD1 might be the D (5 bases). The CDR3 covers 12 residues. Trimming pared 7 bases from V and 9 bases from J, leaving 13 bases between. CDR3 nucleotide sequence: TGTGCCAGCACCTTCAACCAGGGGCCCCAGCATTTT. This encodes CASTFNQGPQHF.

V gene TRBV6-1 combines with J gene TRBJ2-3; unclear D gene. The CDR3 length is 14 residues. Per germline, CDR1 MNHNS and CDR2 SASEGT. The V end lost 7 bases, the J end lost 5 bases, and 16 bases lay between the germline ends. This CDR3 reads CASMGYSTGDTQYF. CDR3 nucleotides: TGTGCCAGCATGGGATACTCCACGGGAGATACGCAGTATTTT.

The genes are TRBV29-1 and TRBJ2-7; 12 bases are a match to TRBD2. Losses at the gene ends were 6 bases for V and 0 bases for J; bases not matched to a gene: 6. Germline V gives CDR1 SQVTM, CDR2 ANQGSEA. This CDR3 spans 15 amino acids. CDR3 amino acids: CSVDGLAGSSYEQYF. CDR3 in DNA: TGCAGCGTCGACGGACTAGCGGGGAGCTCCTACGAGCAGTACTTC.

This chain uses TRBV12-3 or TRBV12-4 with TRBJ2-7; 7 bases align to TRBD2. The CDR3 covers 15 residues. Losses at the gene ends were 2 bases for V and 5 bases for J; bases not matched to a gene: 9. The CDR3 bases are TGTGCCAGCAGTTTATCCGCGGGAGTAGGTAACGAGCAGTACTTC. Its protein is CASSLSAGVGNEQYF.

The CDR3 loop reads CSARDGSRPDTQYF. DNA of the CDR3: TGCAGTGCTAGAGATGGGTCCCGGCCAGATACGCAGTATTTT. J is TRBJ2-3 and V is TRBV20-1; D unresolved. The V end lost 0 bases, the J end lost 4 bases, and 11 bases lay between the germline ends. Germline V gene data show CDR1 as DFQATT and CDR2 as SNEGSKA (reference sequence). The CDR3 sequence is 14 residues long.

The chain has TRBV6-2 or TRBV6-3 and TRBJ1-4, with D uncertain. Per the germline V gene, CDR1 is MNHEY and CDR2 is SVGEGT. Trimming stripped 6 bases from V and 1 base from J, with 9 bases between. The CDR3 is 14 residues long. CDR3 nucleotide sequence: TGTGCCAGCAGAACGTCTGGAACTAATGAAAAACTGTTTTTT. Residues: CASRTSGTNEKLFF.

This rearrangement joins TRBV4-2 to TRBJ2-1; D is undetermined. The CDR3 runs to 13 residues. The V end lost 0 bases, the J end lost 10 bases, and 10 bases lay between the germline ends. CDR1 and CDR2 (germline): LGHNA, YNFKEQ. The CDR3 is CASSQERAGEQFF. Written as DNA, the CDR3 is TGTGCCAGCAGCCAAGAAAGGGCTGGGGAGCAGTTCTTC.

The chain joins TRBV28 to TRBJ2-1, with TRBD1 as a possible D gene (5 bases). With 1 base removed from V and 3 bases from J, the gap between germline ends came to 7 bases. In germline, CDR1 is MDHEN, CDR2 SYDVKM. The CDR3 is 14 residues long. CDR3 DNA sequence: TGTGCCAGCAGTTTATTAGGGGACTACAATGAGCAGTTCTTC. Amino acids: CASSLLGDYNEQFF.

This clonotype was seen more than once but under ten times. This chain links TRBV10-3 with TRBJ2-7, with TRBD2 identical over 8 bases. The CDR3 runs to 16 residues. Germline lookup yields CDR1 ENHRY and CDR2 SYGVKD. Trimming at V came to 2 bases and at J to 2 bases, leaving 8 bases not matched to a gene. The CDR3 sequence: CAISEGLQRETYEQYF. CDR3 coding DNA: TGTGCCATCAGTGAGGGCCTGCAGCGGGAGACCTACGAGCAGTACTTC.

This clonotype has more than one count but fewer than ten. The chain uses TRBV5-1 and TRBJ2-1; unclear D gene. Germline CDR1 SGHRS, CDR2 YFSETQ. V lost 5 bases to trimming and J lost 0 bases, with 12 bases between them. The CDR3 totals 15 residues. The DNA of the CDR3 is TGCGCCAGCAGGATGACTGGTAGCTCCTACAATGAGCAGTTCTTC. It is translated as CASRMTGSSYNEQFF.

The rearrangement links TRBV20-1 to TRBJ2-3; D is unclear. CDR1 DFQATT and CDR2 SNEGSKA come from the germline V gene (reference sequence). The CDR3 is 15 amino acids. V was trimmed by 1 base and J by 4 bases, leaving 15 bases between them. This CDR3 reads CSARGVAPGADTQYF. The CDR3 DNA follows: TGCAGTGCTAGAGGGGTGGCGCCCGGCGCAGATACGCAGTATTTT.

The chain links TRBV7-2 to TRBJ2-1, with 9 bases matching TRBD2. CDR1 is SGHTA, CDR2 FQGNSA, per germline. The ends lost 1 base at V and 2 bases at J; junction bases unmatched: 3. This CDR3 has 16 residues. The CDR3 spells CASSLEAGGPYNEQFF. The CDR3 nucleotides are TGTGCCAGCAGCTTAGAGGCGGGAGGGCCCTACAATGAGCAGTTCTTC.

In this sample, this clonotype turned up a few times. The chain carries TRBV20-1 and TRBJ1-1, with 7 bases aligning to TRBD1. J was trimmed by 4 bases and V by 3 bases; bases with no gene match: 5. The germline CDR1 and CDR2 sequences are DFQATT and SNEGSKA (reference sequence). This CDR3 region has 13 residues. The CDR3 loop is CSARTGSATEAFF. DNA of the CDR3: TGCAGTGCTAGGACAGGGAGTGCCACTGAAGCTTTCTTT.

This clonotype came up a few times. The chain couples TRBV27 to TRBJ1-2; D is perhaps TRBD1 (5 bases). Germline V gives CDR1 MNHEY, CDR2 SMNVEV (reference sequence). The V and J ends lost 4 bases and 5 bases respectively, with 26 bases between them. The CDR3 consists of 18 residues. CDR3 sequence (DNA): TGTGCCAGCAGTTCCAGGGAATTGGGTAGTATCGCGCAGTATGGCTACACCTTC. It codes for CASSSRELGSIAQYGYTF.